What follows describes a single TCR beta chain. This clonotype was seen a handful of times. Its antigen remains undetermined. Per-base qualities were not stored, and no clone one base away is much larger. The germline ends are 7 bases apart after V is trimmed by 2 bases and J by 3 bases. The CDR3, cysteine through phenylalanine, is 14 amino acids long. The retained sequence is limited to the CDR3, 42 bases, with the frame set at the first base. Systemically healthy Caucasian individuals from Russia, 39 in total and aged roughly 6 to 95 years, were included as donors. Each donor gave about 9.7 milliliters of peripheral blood, drawn into EDTA-treated Vacutainer tubes. PBMCs were isolated by Ficoll-Paque density-gradient centrifugation, with at least 7 million obtained per sample. Total RNA, at least 6 micrograms per sample, was extracted from PBMCs with Trizol reagent. The percentages of naive CD45RAhigh/CD27high T cells were determined by flow cytometry on a PBMC aliquot from every donor.

This entry comes from a study of blood T cells in healthy people across ages (dated by TCRdb to between 2015 and 2017). Background on the whole study: In model experiments, template switching captured about one uniquely barcoded TCR beta cDNA molecule for every two T cells. The donors were split into four age groups: young (average about 16 years), middle-aged (about 40), aged (62) and long-lived (roughly 80). To avoid experimental bias, donors of different ages were spread randomly across the sequencing lanes. Age-related changes in TCR beta repertoire diversity were measured in the study by deep sequencing normalized with unique cDNA molecular identifiers. For two donors (one aged 18 to 30 and one aged 80 or older), the study analyzed two additional independent replicas of 1 million unique cDNA reads from the same blood draw. Results the study describes overall, beyond this receptor: The percentage of naive T cells measured by flow cytometry correlated strongly with observed TCR beta diversity. Observed TCR beta diversity per million T cells fell roughly linearly with age, and a significant reduction was already apparent by age approximately 40. Estimates of total diversity from one million sequenced T cells were regarded as lower bounds and underestimates. Since profiling was done on bulk unsorted PBMCs, naive and antigen-experienced compartments could not be conclusively compared. Compared with the aged group, more naive CD4+ T cells, fewer expanded clones and increased TCR diversity were shown by the long-lived group, suggesting age selection. Donor CMV infection status was unknown, potentially confounding age-related changes in expanded clonotypes.

The method was 5' RACE. Sequencing was carried out with an Illumina HiSeq 2500. The second PCR ran for roughly 7 to 12 cycles and used a J-beta primer mix along with a sample-barcoded 5' primer. Each TCR beta cDNA molecule received a unique molecular identifier from a template-switch 5' adaptor carrying 12 random nucleotides. Each sample yielded at least 2.5 million CDR3-containing paired-end reads. First-strand cDNA synthesis was performed from all RNA using the Mint cDNA synthesis kit, with priming by a TRBC-specific oligonucleotide. All cDNA was treated with uracil-DNA glycosylase and then went through a first 18-cycle PCR with the universal primers M1SS and BC2_uni_R. The published analysis was carried out like this. Normalization of each sample was performed by random selection of 1 million high-quality reads, each carrying a distinct molecular identifier. Instead of being binned into consensus sequences, reads with shared molecular identifiers were discarded. MiTCR, set to a Q25 quality threshold and the strictest error-elimination algorithm, was used for CDR3 identification, clonotype clustering and error correction. A nonparametric unseen species model with Euler transformation was used to estimate lower-bound total TCR beta diversity. Clones were called with MiXCR by TCRdb after fastp trimmed the public reads at Q25, and only in-frame beta chains were retained. Every entry covers one CDR3 protein and lists the most common genes and DNA from its rows. The V and J calls here are based on TCRdb, not the publication. Across this sample there are about 810,000 distinct CDR3 sequences, with roughly 35% seen only once. Of the sample, 10% to 15% falls within the top ten clones.

The sample was blood. The receptor was isolated from a man aged 18 to 29 in good health. Recombination joined TRBV12-3 or TRBV12-4 with TRBJ2-2; the D gene is perhaps TRBD1 or TRBD2, each of them matching over 5 bases. CDR3 loop: CASSLMGDTGELFF. In nucleotide form, the sequence is TGTGCCAGCAGTTTAATGGGGGACACCGGGGAGCTGTTTTTT.